This TCR beta chain was identified during a study of cytomegalovirus exposure and HLA in healthy donors. The CDR3 runs 10 residues. Trimming took off 5 bases at V and 5 bases at J, with 6 bases between the two ends. The V gene's germline CDR1 is SQVTM and CDR2 ANQGSEA. The PCR contained 60 Vbeta and 13 Jbeta primers. Profiling relied on immunoSEQ multiplex PCR, and the TCRdb table lists in-frame clones only, not all of them. In the table there are some 130,000 clones, roughly three quarters of which are singletons. The chain carries TRBV29-1 and TRBJ2-5; TRBD2 is a possible D gene (6 bases). What was sequenced was PBMCs. The receptor's source is a man aged 30 to 39 in good health and CMV-seronegative. Here the CDR3 DNA reads TGCAGCGTTCGGGGGGAGACCCAGTACTTC. Translated: CSVRGETQYF. Filled out from reference TRBV29-1 and TRBJ2-5, the complete variable domain reads SAVISQKPSRDICQRGTSLTIQCQVDSQVTMMFWYRQQPGQSLTLIATANQGSEATYESGFVIDKFPISRPNLTFSTLTVSNMSPEDSSIYLCSVRGETQYFGPGTRLLVL.